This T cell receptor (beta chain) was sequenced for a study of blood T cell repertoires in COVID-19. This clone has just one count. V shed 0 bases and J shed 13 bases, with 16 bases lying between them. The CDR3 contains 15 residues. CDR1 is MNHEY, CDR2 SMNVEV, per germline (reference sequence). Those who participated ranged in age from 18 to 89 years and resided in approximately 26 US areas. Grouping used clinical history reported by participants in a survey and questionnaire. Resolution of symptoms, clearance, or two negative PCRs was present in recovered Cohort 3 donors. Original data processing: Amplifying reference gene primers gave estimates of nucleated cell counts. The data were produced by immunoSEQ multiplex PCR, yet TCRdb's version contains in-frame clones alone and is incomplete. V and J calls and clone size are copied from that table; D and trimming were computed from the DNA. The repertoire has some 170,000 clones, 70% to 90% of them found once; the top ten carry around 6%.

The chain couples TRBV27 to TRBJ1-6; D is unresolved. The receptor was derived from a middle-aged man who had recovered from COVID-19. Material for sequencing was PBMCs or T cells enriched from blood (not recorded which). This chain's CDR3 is CASSLSPGLEIPLHF. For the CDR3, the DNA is TGTGCCAGCAGTTTATCGCCGGGGTTAGAGATTCCCCTCCACTTT.